These T cell receptor beta chains were read from a single sample in a study of CD8+CD57+ T cells in acquired aplastic anemia. TCRdb reprocessed the reads via MiXCR and lists one record per CDR3 protein. In the table there are about 200,000 distinct CDR3 sequences, roughly two thirds of which are singletons. Sequenced sample: sorted CD4+, CD8+, or CD8+CD57+ T cells (not recorded which) from PBMCs. These receptors came from a human donor with aplastic anemia. Each CDR3 is given with its conserved first and last residue. A D gene is named only where the DNA matches it firmly. Clone size appears in some rows only: once, few, many, or a class for an expanded clone.

d_call: .
clone_size: .
j_call: TRBJ1-5
v_call: TRBV19
cdr3_nt: TGTGCCAGTGGGACACCCGATCAGCCCCAGCATTTT
cdr3_aa: CASGTPDQPQHF

d_call: .
clone_size: .
j_call: TRBJ2-7
v_call: TRBV7-8
cdr3_nt: TGTGCCAGCAGCCATAGGCGGCTTAACTCCTACGAGCAGTACTTC
cdr3_aa: CASSHRRLNSYEQYF

d_call: TRBD2
clone_size: .
j_call: TRBJ2-7
v_call: TRBV5-1
cdr3_nt: TGTGCCAGCAGCCGTAGCGGGAGTCGGGACGAGCAGTACTTC
cdr3_aa: CASSRSGSRDEQYF

d_call: .
clone_size: .
j_call: TRBJ1-2
v_call: TRBV24-1
cdr3_nt: TGTGCCACCAGTGATGTTTCCGGGACCTACTATGGCTACACCTTC
cdr3_aa: CATSDVSGTYYGYTF

d_call: .
clone_size: .
j_call: TRBJ1-2
v_call: TRBV20-1
cdr3_nt: TGCAGTGCTACCCGAGTGGGGGGATACGGCTACACCTTC
cdr3_aa: CSATRVGGYGYTF

d_call: .
clone_size: .
j_call: TRBJ2-7
v_call: TRBV10-3
cdr3_nt: TGTGCCATCAGTGATTTGGGGATTAACTCCTACGAGCAGTACTTC
cdr3_aa: CAISDLGINSYEQYF

d_call: TRBD2
clone_size: .
j_call: TRBJ2-3
v_call: TRBV19
cdr3_nt: TGTGCCAGTAAGGCGGGCCTAGCGGGGAGCGATACGCAGTATTTT
cdr3_aa: CASKAGLAGSDTQYF

d_call: TRBD1
clone_size: .
j_call: TRBJ1-3
v_call: TRBV2
cdr3_nt: TGTGCCAGCAGTGAAAGTCGGGGACAGATCATCTCGCCCGACTATTTT
cdr3_aa: CASSESRGQIISPDYF

d_call: .
clone_size: .
j_call: TRBJ1-2
v_call: TRBV24-1
cdr3_nt: TGTGCCACCAGTGGTGGGGGCGGTTCTGACTATGGCTACACCTTC
cdr3_aa: CATSGGGGSDYGYTF

d_call: .
clone_size: few
j_call: TRBJ1-6
v_call: TRBV7-3
cdr3_nt: TGTGCCAGCAGCACCGGAAAGCCTAATTCACCCCTCCACTTT
cdr3_aa: CASSTGKPNSPLHF